This TCR beta chain was found in a study of blood T cells in healthy people across ages. General observations from the study: PBMC samples, being unsorted, prevented any conclusive comparison of naive and antigen-experienced cells. Naive T cell percentage strongly correlated with TCR beta diversity. Diversity was estimated from one million T cells, and these estimates were considered underestimates.

The use of a sample-barcoded 5' primer and a J-beta primer mix characterized a second PCR of about 7 to 12 cycles. TCRdb analysed the 5' RACE reads with MiXCR anew, one entry per CDR3 protein. The top ten hold approximately 7% of the sample, which has over 1,300,000 distinct CDR3 sequences, 59% seen once. Notes on this clonotype: Its antigen remains unidentified.

The total RNA that was extracted per sample amounted to at least 6 micrograms. V lost 2 bases, J lost 0 bases, and 17 bases lay in between. The germline gives CDR1 DFQATT, CDR2 SNEGSKA (reference sequence). The CDR3 is 17 residues long. The sequenced material came from blood. This clonotype was sampled from a man younger than 35 in good health. The chain recombines TRBV20-1 with TRBJ2-1, with a weak D call TRBD2 (5 bases). In DNA, the CDR3 is TGCAGTGCTAGACCGGCCCCCGGGAACCTCTCCTACAATGAGCAGTTCTTC. Its protein product is CSARPAPGNLSYNEQFF.